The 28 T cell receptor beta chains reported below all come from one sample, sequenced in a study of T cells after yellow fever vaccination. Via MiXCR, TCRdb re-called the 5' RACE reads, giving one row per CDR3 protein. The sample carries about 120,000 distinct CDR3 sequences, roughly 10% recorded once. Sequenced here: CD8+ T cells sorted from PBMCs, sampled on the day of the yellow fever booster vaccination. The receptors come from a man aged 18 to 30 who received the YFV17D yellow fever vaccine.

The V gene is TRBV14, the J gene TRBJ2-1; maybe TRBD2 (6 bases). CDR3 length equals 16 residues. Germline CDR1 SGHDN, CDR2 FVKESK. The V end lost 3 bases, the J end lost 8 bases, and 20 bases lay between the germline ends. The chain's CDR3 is CASSQTETRLVDEQFF. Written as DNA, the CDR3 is TGTGCCAGCAGCCAGACCGAGACTAGGTTGGTGGATGAGCAGTTCTTC.

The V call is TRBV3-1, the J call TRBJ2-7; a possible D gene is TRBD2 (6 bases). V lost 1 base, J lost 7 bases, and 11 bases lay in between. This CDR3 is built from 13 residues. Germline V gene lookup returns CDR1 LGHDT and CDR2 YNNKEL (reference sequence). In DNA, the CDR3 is TGTGCCAGCAGCCAAGCCACGGCGGGGGAGCAGTACGTC. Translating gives CASSQATAGEQYV.

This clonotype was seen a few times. The CDR3 loop is CASSWRELATFYEQYV. DNA of the CDR3: TGTGCCAGCAGTTGGAGGGAGCTAGCGACTTTCTACGAGCAGTACGTC. The V gene is TRBV6-2 or TRBV6-3, the J gene TRBJ2-7; TRBD2 is a possible D gene (6 bases). Trimming pared 4 bases from V and 3 bases from J, leaving 19 bases between. Germline-derived CDR1 and CDR2 are MNHEY and SVGEGT. CDR3 length: 16 amino acids.

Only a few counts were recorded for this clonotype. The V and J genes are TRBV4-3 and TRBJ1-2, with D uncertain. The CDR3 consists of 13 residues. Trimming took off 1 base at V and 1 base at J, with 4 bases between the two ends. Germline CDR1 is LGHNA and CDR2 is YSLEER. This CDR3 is CASSQGGNYGYTF. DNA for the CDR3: TGCGCCAGCAGCCAAGGAGGTAACTATGGCTACACCTTC.

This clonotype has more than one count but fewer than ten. The CDR3: CSIFGEPSTDTQYF. CDR3 DNA sequence: TGCAGCATATTCGGAGAGCCTAGCACAGATACGCAGTATTTT. This rearrangement joins TRBV29-1 to TRBJ2-3; D is unclear. The CDR3 totals 14 residues. CDR1 is SQVTM and CDR2 is ANQGSEA in the germline V gene. V was clipped by 8 bases and J by 0 bases, with 15 bases between them.

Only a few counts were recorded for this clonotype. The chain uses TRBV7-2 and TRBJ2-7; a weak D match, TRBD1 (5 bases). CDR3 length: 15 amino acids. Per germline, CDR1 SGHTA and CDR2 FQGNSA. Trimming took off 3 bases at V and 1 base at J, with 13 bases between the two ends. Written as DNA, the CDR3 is TGTGCCAGCAGCTTGGGGCAGGGCCATTCCTACGAGCAGTACTTC. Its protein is CASSLGQGHSYEQYF. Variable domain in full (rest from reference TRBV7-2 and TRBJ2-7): GAGVSQSPSNKVTEKGKDVELRCDPISGHTALYWYRQSLGQGLEFLIYFQGNSAPDKSGLPSDRFSAERTGGSVSTLTIQRTQQEDSAVYLCASSLGQGHSYEQYFGPGTRLTVT.

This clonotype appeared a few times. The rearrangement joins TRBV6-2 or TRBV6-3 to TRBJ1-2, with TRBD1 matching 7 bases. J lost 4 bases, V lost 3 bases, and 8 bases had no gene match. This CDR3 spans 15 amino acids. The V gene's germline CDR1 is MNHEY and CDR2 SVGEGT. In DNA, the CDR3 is TGTGCCAGCAGTTATCTCCCAGGGGGGAGCTATGGCTACACCTTC. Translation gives CASSYLPGGSYGYTF.

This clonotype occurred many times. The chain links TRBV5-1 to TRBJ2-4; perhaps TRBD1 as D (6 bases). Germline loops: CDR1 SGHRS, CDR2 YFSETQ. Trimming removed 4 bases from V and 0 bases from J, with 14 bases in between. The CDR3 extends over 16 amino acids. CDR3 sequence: CASSPRGTLAKNIQYF. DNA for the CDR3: TGCGCCAGCAGCCCGAGAGGGACACTAGCCAAAAACATTCAGTACTTC.

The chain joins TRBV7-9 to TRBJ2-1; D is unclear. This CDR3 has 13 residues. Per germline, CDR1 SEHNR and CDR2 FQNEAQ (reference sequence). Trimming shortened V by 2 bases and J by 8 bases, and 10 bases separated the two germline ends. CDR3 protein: CASSLRSTDEQFF. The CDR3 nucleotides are TGTGCCAGCAGCTTAAGAAGCACAGATGAGCAGTTCTTC.

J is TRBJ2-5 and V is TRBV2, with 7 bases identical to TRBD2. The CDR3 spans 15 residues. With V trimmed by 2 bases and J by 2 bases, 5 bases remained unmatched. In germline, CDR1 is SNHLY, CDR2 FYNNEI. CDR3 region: CASSELAGVQETQYF. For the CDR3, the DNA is TGTGCCAGCAGTGAACTTGCGGGGGTACAAGAGACCCAGTACTTC.

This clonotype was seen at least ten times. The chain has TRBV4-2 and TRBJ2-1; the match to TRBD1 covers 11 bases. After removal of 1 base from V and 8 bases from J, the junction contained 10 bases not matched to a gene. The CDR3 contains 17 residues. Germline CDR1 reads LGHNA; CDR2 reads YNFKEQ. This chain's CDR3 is CASSQVLRTGGVDEQFF. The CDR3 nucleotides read TGTGCCAGCAGCCAAGTTTTGAGGACAGGGGGCGTCGATGAGCAGTTCTTC.

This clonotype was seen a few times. The CDR3 protein is CASSPHGGLNTEAFF. The CDR3 region has the DNA TGTGCCAGCAGTCCCCACGGAGGACTGAACACTGAAGCTTTCTTT. J is TRBJ1-1 and V is TRBV12-3 or TRBV12-4; D gene uncertain. Trimming removed 5 bases at V and 0 bases at J, with 13 bases between. The CDR3 totals 15 residues.

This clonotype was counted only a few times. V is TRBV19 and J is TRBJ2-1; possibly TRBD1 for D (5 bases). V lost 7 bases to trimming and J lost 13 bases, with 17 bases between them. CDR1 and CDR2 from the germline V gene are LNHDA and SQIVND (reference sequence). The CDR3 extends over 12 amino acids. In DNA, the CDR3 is TGTGCCAGTACCGCCGGACAACTGCCCCAGTTCTTC. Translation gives CASTAGQLPQFF.

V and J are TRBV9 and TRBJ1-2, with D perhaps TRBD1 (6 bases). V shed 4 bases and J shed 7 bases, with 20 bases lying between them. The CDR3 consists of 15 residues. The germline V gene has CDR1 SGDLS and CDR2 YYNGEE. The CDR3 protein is CASSSSSGGLSGYTF. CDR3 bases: TGTGCCAGCAGCTCCTCCAGCGGGGGGCTTAGTGGCTACACCTTC. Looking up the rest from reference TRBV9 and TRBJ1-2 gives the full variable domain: DSGVTQTPKHLITATGQRVTLRCSPRSGDLSVYWYQQSLDQGLQFLIQYYNGEERAKGNILERFSAQQFPDLHSELNLSSLELGDSALYFCASSSSSGGLSGYTFGSGTRLTVV.

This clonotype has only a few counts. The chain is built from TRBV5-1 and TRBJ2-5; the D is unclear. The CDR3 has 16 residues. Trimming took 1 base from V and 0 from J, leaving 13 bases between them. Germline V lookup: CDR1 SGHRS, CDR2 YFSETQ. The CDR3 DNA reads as TGCGCCAGCAGCTTGTTCGACGGTTGGTACCAAGAGACCCAGTACTTC. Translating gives CASSLFDGWYQETQYF.

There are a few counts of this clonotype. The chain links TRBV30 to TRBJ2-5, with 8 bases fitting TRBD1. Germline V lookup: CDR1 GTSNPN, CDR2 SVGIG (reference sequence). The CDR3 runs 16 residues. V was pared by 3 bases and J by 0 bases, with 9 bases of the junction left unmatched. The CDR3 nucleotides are TGTGCCTGGAGCGACAGGGGCCAATGGTACCAAGAGACCCAGTACTTC. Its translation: CAWSDRGQWYQETQYF.

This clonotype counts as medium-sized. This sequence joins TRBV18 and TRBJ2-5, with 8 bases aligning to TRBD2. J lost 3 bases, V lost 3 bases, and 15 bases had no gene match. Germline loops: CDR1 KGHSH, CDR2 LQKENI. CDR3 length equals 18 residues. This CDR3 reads CASSPKAYVVAGKETQYF. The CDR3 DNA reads TGTGCCAGCTCACCGAAGGCCTACGTGGTAGCGGGGAAAGAGACCCAGTACTTC.

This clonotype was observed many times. For the CDR3, the DNA is TGCGCCAGCAGCCAAGGGTTATCCTACGAGCAGTACGTC. It translates to CASSQGLSYEQYV. The V and J genes are TRBV4-1 and TRBJ2-7; D is ambiguous. Germline-derived CDR1 and CDR2 are MGHRA and YSYEKL. This CDR3 comprises 13 residues. V dropped 1 base and J dropped 1 base, with 5 bases sitting between them.

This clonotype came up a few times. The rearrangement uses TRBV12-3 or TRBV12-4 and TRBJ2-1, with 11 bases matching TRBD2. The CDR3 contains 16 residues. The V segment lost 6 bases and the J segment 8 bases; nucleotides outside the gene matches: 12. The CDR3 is CASSPDGIAGGDEQFF. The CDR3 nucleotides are TGTGCCAGCAGCCCCGATGGAATAGCGGGGGGGGATGAGCAGTTCTTC.

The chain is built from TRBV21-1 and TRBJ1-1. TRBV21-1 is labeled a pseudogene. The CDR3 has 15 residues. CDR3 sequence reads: CASSKGWKGSTEAFF. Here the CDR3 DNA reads TGTGCCAGCAGCAAAGGGTGGAAGGGTAGCACTGAAGCTTTCTTT.

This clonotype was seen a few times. In DNA form, the CDR3 reads TGTGCCAGCAGTTATACCAATTCACCCCTCCACTTT. It yields the protein CASSYTNSPLHF. V usage is TRBV6-2 or TRBV6-3 and J usage is TRBJ1-6; D not resolved. Germline loops: CDR1 MNHEY, CDR2 SVGEGT. CDR3 size: 12 residues. Trimming shortened V by 3 bases and J by 7 bases, and 4 bases separated the two germline ends.

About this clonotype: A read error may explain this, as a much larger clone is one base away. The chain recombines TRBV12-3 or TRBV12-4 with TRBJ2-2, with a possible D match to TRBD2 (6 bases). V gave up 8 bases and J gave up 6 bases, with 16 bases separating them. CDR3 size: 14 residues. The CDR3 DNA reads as TGTGCCAGCTGTTCGGGACTTATCGCCGGGGAGCTGTTTTTT. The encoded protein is CASCSGLIAGELFF.

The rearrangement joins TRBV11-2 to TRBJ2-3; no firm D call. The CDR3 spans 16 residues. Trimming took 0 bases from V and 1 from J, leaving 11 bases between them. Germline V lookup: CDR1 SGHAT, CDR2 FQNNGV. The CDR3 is CASSLEGIQGTDTQYF. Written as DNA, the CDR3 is TGTGCCAGCAGCTTAGAAGGGATACAAGGCACAGATACGCAGTATTTT.

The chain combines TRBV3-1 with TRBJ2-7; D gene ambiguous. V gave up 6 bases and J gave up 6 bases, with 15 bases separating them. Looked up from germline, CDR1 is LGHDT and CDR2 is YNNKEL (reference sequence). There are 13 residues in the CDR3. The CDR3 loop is CASSPGVDLEQYF. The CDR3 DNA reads TGTGCCAGCAGTCCCGGAGTAGACCTCGAGCAGTACTTC.

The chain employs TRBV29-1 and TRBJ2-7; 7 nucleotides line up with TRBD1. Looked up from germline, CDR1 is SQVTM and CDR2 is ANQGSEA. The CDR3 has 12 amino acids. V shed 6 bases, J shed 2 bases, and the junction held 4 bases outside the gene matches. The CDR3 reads CSVVTGAYEQYV. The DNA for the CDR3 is TGCAGCGTAGTTACAGGGGCCTACGAGCAGTACGTC.

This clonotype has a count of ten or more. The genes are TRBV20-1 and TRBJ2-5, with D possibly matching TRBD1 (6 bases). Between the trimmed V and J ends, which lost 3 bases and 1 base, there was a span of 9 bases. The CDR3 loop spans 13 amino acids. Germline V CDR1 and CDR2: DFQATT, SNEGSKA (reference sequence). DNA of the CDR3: TGCAGTGCTAGTGAGGGGGTCCAAGAGACCCAGTACTTC. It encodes CSASEGVQETQYF.

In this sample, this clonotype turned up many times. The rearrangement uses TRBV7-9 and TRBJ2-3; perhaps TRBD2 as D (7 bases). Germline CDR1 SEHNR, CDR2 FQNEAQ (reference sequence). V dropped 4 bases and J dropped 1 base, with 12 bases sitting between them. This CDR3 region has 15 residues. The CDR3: CASSSPGGGTDTQYF. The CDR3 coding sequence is TGTGCCAGCAGCTCCCCGGGGGGCGGCACAGATACGCAGTATTTT.

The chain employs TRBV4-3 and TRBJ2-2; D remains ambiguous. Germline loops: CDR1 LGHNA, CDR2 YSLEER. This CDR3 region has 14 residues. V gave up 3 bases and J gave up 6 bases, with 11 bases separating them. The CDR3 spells CASSQFMVPGELFF. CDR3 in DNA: TGCGCCAGCAGCCAGTTTATGGTACCCGGGGAGCTGTTTTTT.